Listed below are T cell receptor beta chains from one sample, sequenced in a study of T cell responses to AZD1222 COVID-19 vaccine. Measured with immunoSEQ multiplex PCR; TCRdb has only the in-frame clones, and not every one. The table has around 130,000 clones, 93% seen once. The sequenced sample was peripheral blood, obtained on day 0 of AZD1222 vaccination. The receptors were sampled from an adult in good health. The conserved cysteine and the conserved F or W are not part of the CDR3 here. D genes are given only for firm matches.

D gene: TRBD1; V gene: TRBV5-1; CDR3 protein: ASSLGDSFYNSPLH
D gene: -; V gene: TRBV9; CDR3 protein: ASSVDGGGTEAF
D gene: -; V gene: TRBV6-1; CDR3 protein: ASSEGYNEQF
D gene: TRBD2; V gene: TRBV10-3; CDR3 protein: AISEPGTTQETQY
D gene: -; V gene: TRBV6-5; CDR3 protein: ASSYRNRYYT
D gene: TRBD2; V gene: TRBV9; CDR3 protein: ASAPSGGGYEQY
D gene: -; V gene: TRBV7-9; CDR3 protein: ASTLPLQGTEAF
D gene: -; V gene: TRBV6-5; CDR3 protein: ASIQGDYGYT
D gene: -; V gene: TRBV18; CDR3 protein: ASSSESSSATEAF
D gene: -; V gene: TRBV18; CDR3 protein: ASSPSDTQY
D gene: -; V gene: TRBV2; CDR3 protein: ASEWSYNEQF
D gene: TRBD1; V gene: TRBV27; CDR3 protein: ASREPGTGRHTDTQY
D gene: -; V gene: TRBV9; CDR3 protein: ASSVDGQAYQPQH
D gene: -; V gene: TRBV6-5; CDR3 protein: ASSYGIGETQY
D gene: -; V gene: TRBV25-1; CDR3 protein: ASRDYNEQF
D gene: -; V gene: TRBV18; CDR3 protein: ASSGLGGQETQY
D gene: -; V gene: TRBV19; CDR3 protein: ASSPRDGPSLH
D gene: -; V gene: TRBV5-1; CDR3 protein: ASSSTRTIGNLGT
D gene: TRBD1; V gene: TRBV30; CDR3 protein: AWSSGTGRFTGQY
D gene: TRBD1; V gene: TRBV14; CDR3 protein: ASSQTGQYVDGYT